This entry features one TCR beta chain sequence. The sample originates from a study of cytomegalovirus exposure and HLA in healthy donors. This CDR3 comprises 15 residues. Germline CDR1 and CDR2: MNHEY and SVGAGI. While unrecorded immune exposures were likely, the donors were nominally healthy when sampled. The PCR used 60 Vbeta and 13 Jbeta primers. Libraries were prepared by immunoSEQ multiplex PCR; TCRdb keeps only in-frame clonotypes and omits some of them. Among about 180,000 clones listed, around 80% were seen once. The sample consisted of PBMCs. V is TRBV6-5 and J is TRBJ2-5, with D possibly matching TRBD2 (6 bases). The J call is uncertain, as TRBJ2-7 better fits the DNA end. The clonotype comes from a woman aged 40 to 49 in good health and CMV-seronegative. CDR3 coding DNA: TGTGCCAGCAGTTACACGGGACTCCCTCGGTACGAGCAGTACTTC. Protein sequence: CASSYTGLPRYEQYF.